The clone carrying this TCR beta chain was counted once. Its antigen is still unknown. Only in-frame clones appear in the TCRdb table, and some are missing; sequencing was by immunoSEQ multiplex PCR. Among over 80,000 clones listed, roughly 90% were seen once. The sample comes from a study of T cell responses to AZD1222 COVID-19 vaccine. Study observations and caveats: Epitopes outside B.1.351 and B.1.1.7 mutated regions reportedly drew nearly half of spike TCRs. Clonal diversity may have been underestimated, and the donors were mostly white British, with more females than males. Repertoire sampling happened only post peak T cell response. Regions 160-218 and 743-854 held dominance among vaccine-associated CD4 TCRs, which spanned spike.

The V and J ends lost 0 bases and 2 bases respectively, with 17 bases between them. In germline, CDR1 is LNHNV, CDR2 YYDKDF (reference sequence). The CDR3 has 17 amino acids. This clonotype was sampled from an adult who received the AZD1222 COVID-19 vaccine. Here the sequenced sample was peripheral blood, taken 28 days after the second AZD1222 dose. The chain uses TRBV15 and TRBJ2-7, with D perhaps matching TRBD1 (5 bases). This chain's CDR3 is CATSRDKDIDRTYEQYF. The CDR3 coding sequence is TGTGCCACCAGCAGAGATAAGGATATAGACAGAACCTACGAGCAGTACTTC.